This is a list of T cell receptor beta chains from one sample in a study of CD8 T cells in Susac syndrome. Each CDR3 protein is one row after TCRdb ran MiXCR on the immunoSEQ multiplex PCR reads. The sample lists around 150,000 distinct CDR3 sequences; under 97% were seen once. Sample: CD4+ T cells from PBMCs. The receptor source for this set is a human donor with Susac syndrome. The CDR3 runs from the conserved cysteine through the conserved F or W. The D gene is left open where the match is weak. Clone size is given for some rows only: seen once, a few or many times, or a class if the clone is expanded.

cdr3_length: 14
d_call: -
j_call: TRBJ1-2
clone_size: -
v_call: TRBV5-4
cdr3_aa: CASSLRMGKDGYTF
cdr3_nt: TGTGCCAGCAGCTTAAGGATGGGAAAGGATGGCTACACCTTC

cdr3_length: 13
d_call: -
j_call: TRBJ2-1
clone_size: -
v_call: TRBV7-9
cdr3_aa: CASSAYALLEQFF
cdr3_nt: TGTGCCAGCAGTGCTTACGCGCTTTTAGAGCAGTTCTTC

cdr3_length: 14
d_call: -
j_call: TRBJ1-5
clone_size: -
v_call: TRBV20-1
cdr3_aa: CSAPGEGGNQPQHF
cdr3_nt: TGCAGTGCCCCGGGAGAAGGGGGCAATCAGCCCCAGCATTTT

cdr3_length: 13
d_call: -
j_call: TRBJ2-7
clone_size: -
v_call: TRBV18
cdr3_aa: CASRVSASYEQYF
cdr3_nt: TGTGCCAGTCGTGTGTCCGCTAGCTACGAGCAGTACTTC

cdr3_length: 13
d_call: -
j_call: TRBJ1-1
clone_size: -
v_call: TRBV6-6
cdr3_aa: CASSVGQYTEAFF
cdr3_nt: TGTGCCAGCAGCGTCGGACAGTACACTGAAGCTTTCTTT

cdr3_length: 15
d_call: -
j_call: TRBJ2-4
clone_size: -
v_call: TRBV29-1
cdr3_aa: CSVEGGNRTAFTQYF
cdr3_nt: TGCAGCGTTGAAGGGGGGAACCGAACAGCATTCACTCAGTACTTC

cdr3_length: 16
d_call: TRBD2
j_call: TRBJ2-5
clone_size: -
v_call: TRBV11-2
cdr3_aa: CASSPRLAGEPETQYF
cdr3_nt: TGTGCCAGCAGCCCCAGACTAGCGGGGGAGCCAGAGACCCAGTACTTC

cdr3_length: 15
d_call: -
j_call: TRBJ1-6
clone_size: -
v_call: TRBV5-1
cdr3_aa: CASSFRDGGNSPLHF
cdr3_nt: TGCGCCAGCAGCTTCCGGGACGGCGGTAATTCACCCCTCCACTTT

cdr3_length: 14
d_call: -
j_call: TRBJ1-1
clone_size: -
v_call: TRBV9
cdr3_aa: CASSPLGRDTEAFF
cdr3_nt: TGTGCCAGCAGCCCGTTGGGGAGGGACACTGAAGCTTTCTTT

cdr3_length: 16
d_call: TRBD2
j_call: TRBJ2-1
clone_size: -
v_call: TRBV20-1
cdr3_aa: CSAYPRGEGSYNEQFF
cdr3_nt: TGCAGTGCTTACCCTCGGGGGGAAGGCTCCTACAATGAGCAGTTCTTC

cdr3_length: 14
d_call: -
j_call: TRBJ1-5
clone_size: -
v_call: TRBV15
cdr3_aa: CATSRGIINQPQHF
cdr3_nt: TGTGCCACCAGCAGAGGGATAATCAATCAGCCCCAGCATTTT

cdr3_length: 14
d_call: -
j_call: TRBJ2-5
clone_size: -
v_call: TRBV14
cdr3_aa: CASSARTVRETQYF
cdr3_nt: TGTGCCAGCAGCGCTAGGACAGTTCGGGAGACCCAGTACTTC

cdr3_length: 13
d_call: -
j_call: TRBJ2-1
clone_size: -
v_call: TRBV9
cdr3_aa: CASSVGAGGEQFF
cdr3_nt: TGTGCCAGCAGCGTAGGCGCCGGGGGTGAGCAGTTCTTC

cdr3_length: 12
d_call: TRBD1
j_call: TRBJ1-1
clone_size: -
v_call: TRBV29-1
cdr3_aa: CSGDRGNTEAFF
cdr3_nt: TGCAGCGGTGACAGGGGGAACACTGAAGCTTTCTTT

cdr3_length: 15
d_call: -
j_call: TRBJ1-1
clone_size: -
v_call: TRBV28
cdr3_aa: CASSPPLALGTEAFF
cdr3_nt: TGTGCCAGCAGCCCCCCATTGGCTTTAGGGACTGAAGCTTTCTTT

cdr3_length: 16
d_call: -
j_call: TRBJ2-2
clone_size: -
v_call: TRBV20-1
cdr3_aa: CSARAQVHGNTGELFF
cdr3_nt: TGCAGTGCTAGAGCCCAGGTTCACGGGAACACCGGGGAGCTGTTTTTT

cdr3_length: 12
d_call: -
j_call: TRBJ2-5
clone_size: -
v_call: TRBV25-1
cdr3_aa: CASSGVRGTQYF
cdr3_nt: TGTGCCAGCAGTGGGGTCAGAGGGACCCAGTACTTC

cdr3_length: 14
d_call: -
j_call: TRBJ2-1
clone_size: once
v_call: TRBV29-1
cdr3_aa: CSAQGNNLDNEQFF
cdr3_nt: TGCAGCGCCCAAGGGAACAATTTGGACAATGAGCAGTTCTTC

cdr3_length: 12
d_call: -
j_call: TRBJ2-5
clone_size: -
v_call: TRBV29-1
cdr3_aa: CSVVEGEETQYF
cdr3_nt: TGCAGCGTTGTTGAAGGGGAAGAGACCCAGTACTTC

cdr3_length: 14
d_call: TRBD2
j_call: TRBJ2-7
clone_size: -
v_call: TRBV20-1
cdr3_aa: CSARVQREGFEQYF
cdr3_nt: TGCAGTGCTAGAGTCCAGCGGGAGGGTTTCGAGCAGTACTTC

cdr3_length: 16
d_call: TRBD2
j_call: TRBJ2-7
clone_size: -
v_call: TRBV20-1
cdr3_aa: CSATGTSGRDIYEQYF
cdr3_nt: TGCAGTGCTACCGGGACTAGCGGGAGAGACATCTACGAGCAGTACTTC

cdr3_length: 12
d_call: -
j_call: TRBJ2-7
clone_size: -
v_call: TRBV2
cdr3_aa: CASRDLYYEQYF
cdr3_nt: TGTGCCAGCAGGGACCTATACTACGAGCAGTACTTC

cdr3_length: 13
d_call: TRBD1
j_call: TRBJ2-1
clone_size: -
v_call: TRBV14
cdr3_aa: CASSRTGKVEQFF
cdr3_nt: TGTGCCAGCAGCAGGACAGGGAAGGTTGAGCAGTTCTTC

cdr3_length: 15
d_call: -
j_call: TRBJ1-1
clone_size: -
v_call: TRBV9
cdr3_aa: CASSPQVGSNTEAFF
cdr3_nt: TGTGCCAGCAGCCCCCAGGTGGGTTCAAACACTGAAGCTTTCTTT

cdr3_length: 16
d_call: TRBD1
j_call: TRBJ2-2
clone_size: -
v_call: TRBV20-1
cdr3_aa: CSARDQGTGDTGELFF
cdr3_nt: TGCAGTGCTAGAGATCAAGGGACAGGGGACACCGGGGAGCTGTTTTTT